This TCR beta chain was identified during a study of post-analysis software for immune sequencing data. Study information: Patients had relapsing-remitting, secondary progressive or progressive-relapsing multiple sclerosis; some lacked subtype.

On this clonotype: The antigen is undetermined.

Study outcomes and limitations: With F measure, samples from one preparation batch clustered together strongly. Five TRBV segments, TRBV5-6, TRBV5-1 and TRBV20-1 among them, were found more frequent in patients than controls.

TCR beta cDNA libraries included unique molecular identifiers. T cells, roughly 0.85 to 10 million of them, yielded roughly 550,000 cDNA molecules. TCRdb re-analysed the PCR reads in MiXCR, keeping a single row per CDR3 protein. Of 160,000 or so distinct CDR3 sequences in the sample, around 34% were seen once. Deletions cut 2 bases from V and 3 bases from J, with 9 bases between. CDR3 length equals 14 residues. Looked up from germline, CDR1 is SGHVS and CDR2 is FNYEAQ. The specimen comprised blood, sampled after autologous hematopoietic stem cell transplantation. The V call is TRBV7-6, the J call TRBJ2-3; D may be TRBD2 (6 bases). The TCR was taken from a girl under 18 with multiple sclerosis. The CDR3 DNA is TGTGCCAGCAGCTTACGGGGAGGAACAGATACGCAGTATTTT. Translating gives CASSLRGGTDTQYF.